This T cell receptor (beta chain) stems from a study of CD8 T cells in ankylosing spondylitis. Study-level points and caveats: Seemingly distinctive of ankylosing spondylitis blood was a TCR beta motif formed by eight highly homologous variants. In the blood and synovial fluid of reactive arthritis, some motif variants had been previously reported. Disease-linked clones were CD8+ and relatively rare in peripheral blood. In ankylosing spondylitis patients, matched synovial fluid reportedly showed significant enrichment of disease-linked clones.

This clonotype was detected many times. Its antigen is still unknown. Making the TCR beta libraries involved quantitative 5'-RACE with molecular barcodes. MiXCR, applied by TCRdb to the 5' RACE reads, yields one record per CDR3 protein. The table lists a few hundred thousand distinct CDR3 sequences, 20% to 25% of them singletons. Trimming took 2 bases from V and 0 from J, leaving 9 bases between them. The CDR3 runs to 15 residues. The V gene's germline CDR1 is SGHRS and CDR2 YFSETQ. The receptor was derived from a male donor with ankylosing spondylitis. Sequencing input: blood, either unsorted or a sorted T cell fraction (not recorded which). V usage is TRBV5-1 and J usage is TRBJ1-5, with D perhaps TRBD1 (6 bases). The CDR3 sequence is CASSLTGNSNQPQHF. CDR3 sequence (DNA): TGCGCCAGCAGCTTAACAGGGAATAGCAATCAGCCCCAGCATTTT. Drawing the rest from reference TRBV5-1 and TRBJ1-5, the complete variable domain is KAGVTQTPRYLIKTRGQQVTLSCSPISGHRSVSWYQQTPGQGLQFLFEYFSETQRNKGNFPGRFSGRQFSNSRSEMNVSTLELGDSALYLCASSLTGNSNQPQHFGDGTRLSIL.